The rows below give T cell receptor beta chains drawn from one sample of a study of T cell responses to AZD1222 COVID-19 vaccine. Method: immunoSEQ multiplex PCR; TCRdb's copy keeps in-frame clones and lacks some. Of about 110,000 clones in the sample, around 81% were seen once. The input for sequencing was peripheral blood, taken on day 0 of AZD1222 vaccination. The receptors shown here come from an adult in good health. The CDR3 runs from the conserved cysteine through the conserved F or W. The D gene is left open where the match is weak. Size is stated for part of the rows, as once, few or many counts, or as a class when the clone is expanded.

d_gene	j_gene	v_gene	abundance	CDR3nt	CDR3aa
TRBD1	TRBJ1-6	TRBV2	once	TGTGCCAGCAACCGAATCGGGACAGGCTTTGTTAATTCACCCCTCCACTTT	CASNRIGTGFVNSPLHF
NA	TRBJ1-4	TRBV28	NA	TGTGCCAGCAGGACCCCGGGGGTTAGGGAAAAACTGTTTTTT	CASRTPGVREKLFF
NA	TRBJ2-1	TRBV5-4	NA	TGTGCCAGCAGCACTGGAGTGAGGTCCTACAATGAGCAGTTCTTC	CASSTGVRSYNEQFF
NA	TRBJ2-1	TRBV19	NA	TGTGCCAGTAGTGCCGACAGGTCCATCTCCTACAATGAGCAGTTCTTC	CASSADRSISYNEQFF
TRBD1	TRBJ1-1	TRBV10-3	NA	TGTGCCATCAGGGGACAGTTGAACACTGAAGCTTTCTTT	CAIRGQLNTEAFF
NA	TRBJ1-2	TRBV29-1	NA	TGCAGCGTTGAACCTACACGAAACTATGGCTACACCTTC	CSVEPTRNYGYTF
TRBD1	TRBJ2-3	TRBV28	NA	TGTGCCAGCAGTTTCTTGATTCTCAGGGGGCGAGGGACAGATACGCAGTATTTT	CASSFLILRGRGTDTQYF
TRBD2	TRBJ2-3	TRBV19	NA	TGTGCCAGTAGTCAAGGACTAGCCTTCCCCACAGATACGCAGTATTTT	CASSQGLAFPTDTQYF
NA	TRBJ2-1	TRBV7-8	NA	TGTGCCAGCAGCCCCGAATTCAATGAGCAGTTCTTC	CASSPEFNEQFF
NA	TRBJ1-2	TRBV12-3/TRBV12-4	NA	TGTGCCAGCAGTAGGACGGTGACAAGTGGCTACACCTTC	CASSRTVTSGYTF
NA	TRBJ2-7	TRBV7-9	NA	TGTGCCAGCAGCTTAGCTTCGGGGGCCAACTACGAGCAGTACTTC	CASSLASGANYEQYF
NA	TRBJ1-3	TRBV10-3	NA	TGTGCCACTGAAACGGGTACTGGAAACACCATATATTTT	CATETGTGNTIYF
NA	TRBJ1-6	TRBV14	NA	TGTGCCAGCAGCCACACAGGGAGCCAATCACCCCTCCACTTT	CASSHTGSQSPLHF
NA	TRBJ1-5	TRBV2	NA	TGTGCCAGCAGTCGTGGCGATATTAGCAATCAGCCCCAGCATTTT	CASSRGDISNQPQHF
NA	TRBJ1-2	TRBV14	NA	TGTGCCAGCAGCCTACAGGGTTCAGCTAACTATGGCTACACCTTC	CASSLQGSANYGYTF
NA	TRBJ2-3	TRBV14	NA	TGTGCCAGCAGCCAAGATTTAGCAGAAACAGATACGCAGTATTTT	CASSQDLAETDTQYF
NA	TRBJ2-5	TRBV5-1	NA	TGCGCCAGCAGCTTGGGAAAGGCGGCACGGTACCAAGAGACCCAGTACTTC	CASSLGKAARYQETQYF
TRBD2	TRBJ2-4	TRBV28	NA	TGTGCCAGCAGTCGGGAAGGGAGGGACAAAAACATTCAGTACTTC	CASSREGRDKNIQYF
NA	TRBJ2-2	TRBV2	few	TGTGCCAGCATCCCCCCAGGGAACACCGGGGAGCTGTTTTTT	CASIPPGNTGELFF
NA	TRBJ1-2	TRBV11-2	NA	TGTGCCAGCAGCTTTCAGTTCTATGGCTACACCTTC	CASSFQFYGYTF
NA	TRBJ2-1	TRBV5-4	NA	TGTGCCAGCAGCACCCCAGGGGGCGGGAGCTACAATGAGCAGTTCTTC	CASSTPGGGSYNEQFF
TRBD1	TRBJ2-6	TRBV29-1	NA	TGCAGCGTTGAAGAGACCAGACAGGGAGGGGCCAACGTCCTGACTTTC	CSVEETRQGGANVLTF
TRBD1	TRBJ2-7	TRBV6-4	NA	TGTGCCAGCAGAAGGGACAGGGTAAGTAGCTACGAGCAGTACTTC	CASRRDRVSSYEQYF
NA	TRBJ1-4	TRBV6-2/TRBV6-3	NA	TGTGCCAGCAGTTACCCACGGGACACCCGCGTACTGTTTTTT	CASSYPRDTRVLFF
NA	TRBJ2-3	TRBV9	NA	TGTGCCAGCAGCGTAGCTCATACCCCAGATACGCAGTATTTT	CASSVAHTPDTQYF
NA	TRBJ2-1	TRBV28	NA	TGTGCCAGTACTGATGGGGGGCGCGATGAGCAGTTCTTC	CASTDGGRDEQFF
TRBD1	TRBJ2-1	TRBV6-5	NA	TGTGCCAGCAGAGGGACAGGGTACAATGAGCAGTTCTTC	CASRGTGYNEQFF
TRBD1	TRBJ2-2	TRBV7-9	NA	TGTGCCAGCAGAACGCCCCGACAGGGTGGGTCGGACACCGGGGAGCTGTTTTTT	CASRTPRQGGSDTGELFF
TRBD1	TRBJ1-6	TRBV6-5	NA	TGTGCCAGCAAGGGGACAGTACGATCACCCCTCCACTTT	CASKGTVRSPLHF
NA	TRBJ1-3	TRBV28	NA	TGTGCCAGCAGTCTCAGTGGAAACACCATATATTTT	CASSLSGNTIYF
NA	TRBJ1-5	TRBV7-2	once	TGTGCCAGCAGTACAGGGTTGGCAAGCAATCAGCCCCAGCATTTT	CASSTGLASNQPQHF
TRBD1	TRBJ2-5	TRBV7-3	once	TGTGCCAGCAGCCCTGGGGCAGGGGGAGAGACCCAGTACTTC	CASSPGAGGETQYF
NA	TRBJ2-7	TRBV11-3	once	TGTGCCAGCAGCTTAGGTCGGGTCGGGAGATCGACCTACGAGCAGTACTTC	CASSLGRVGRSTYEQYF
TRBD2	TRBJ2-7	TRBV10-2	NA	TGCGCCAGCAGTGATACTAGCGTATTCGAGCAGTACTTC	CASSDTSVFEQYF
NA	TRBJ1-2	TRBV28	NA	TGTGCCAGCAGTTTATTTGGTGGGGGCTACACCTTC	CASSLFGGGYTF
TRBD1	TRBJ1-6	TRBV7-2	NA	TGTGCCAGCAGCCGCCGCGGACAGGGCAGGCTCACACCCCTCCACTTT	CASSRRGQGRLTPLHF
TRBD2	TRBJ2-7	TRBV15	NA	TGTGCCACCAGCAGCAGACCGGGCGGGAGCTACTACGAGCAGTACTTC	CATSSRPGGSYYEQYF
TRBD2	TRBJ2-7	TRBV2	NA	TGTGCCAGCAGGCCCACTCTCTTAGCGGGAGGCGAGCAGTACTTC	CASRPTLLAGGEQYF
NA	TRBJ1-2	TRBV6-5	NA	TGTGCCAGCAGTTATTCTTCGGGGGGCCGTGGCTACACCTTC	CASSYSSGGRGYTF
NA	TRBJ2-6	TRBV2	NA	TGTGCCAGCTTGGAGGACTTCTCTGGGGCCAACGTCCTGACTTTC	CASLEDFSGANVLTF
NA	TRBJ2-1	TRBV5-1	NA	TGCGCCAGCAGCTCCCCCCTCGGGTACTCCTACAATGAGCAGTTCTTC	CASSSPLGYSYNEQFF
NA	TRBJ1-6	TRBV28	NA	TGTGCCAGCAGACCGGGACAAGCCTTTAGGGGCTCCTATAATTCACCCCTCCACTTT	CASRPGQAFRGSYNSPLHF
TRBD2	TRBJ2-7	TRBV18	NA	TGTGCCAGCTCAACGCCGGGACTAGCGGGCCGGCAGTACTTC	CASSTPGLAGRQYF
NA	TRBJ2-5	TRBV15	NA	TGTGCCACCAGCCTCGGGGGGCATCAGGAGACCCAGTACTTC	CATSLGGHQETQYF
TRBD1	TRBJ2-2	TRBV18	NA	TGTGCCAGCTCCCTGAGGCAGGGGGCGTTCACCGGGGAGCTGTTTTTT	CASSLRQGAFTGELFF
NA	TRBJ2-5	TRBV2	NA	TGTGCCAGCAGGATGGAGACCCAGTACTTC	CASRMETQYF
TRBD1	TRBJ1-6	TRBV5-1	NA	TGCGCCAGCAGCCTGGGACAGAGTAATTCACCCCTCCACTTT	CASSLGQSNSPLHF
TRBD2	TRBJ2-1	TRBV5-1	NA	TGCGCCAGCAGCTTGGCAGCGGGGGGACTCGCAGGGCAGTTCTTC	CASSLAAGGLAGQFF
TRBD1	TRBJ1-5	TRBV7-2	few	TGTGCCAGCAGCCGCCGACAGGGTAATCAGCCCCAGCATTTT	CASSRRQGNQPQHF
NA	TRBJ1-1	TRBV19	once	TGTGCCAGTAGTACTCCTCCCGGGACGTCAGCGACTGAAGCTTTCTTT	CASSTPPGTSATEAFF
TRBD2	TRBJ2-1	TRBV11-1	NA	TGTGCCAGCAGCTTAGCCCCTAGCGGGAGAGGAGGGAACAATGAGCAGTTCTTC	CASSLAPSGRGGNNEQFF